These 16 T cell receptor beta chains share one sample of origin, sequenced in a study of Ad26.COV2.S vaccination and SARS-CoV-2 variants. Described treatment: over 15 received Ad26.COV2.S at low or high dose, single or two shots; 5 received placebo; per-sample allocation not given. Collection of samples fell on day 63 after the first vaccine or placebo injection. This table comes from immunoSEQ multiplex PCR, and its TCRdb copy is limited to in-frame clones, with some not included. The table records fewer than 500,000 clones, about 93% of them present only once. Material: peripheral blood, obtained in a trial of Ad26.COV2.S vaccine versus placebo. The receptors originated from a person aged 18-60 years who received the Ad26.COV2.S COVID-19 vaccine or a placebo.

The genes are TRBV4-3 and TRBJ1-2; 9 nucleotides agree with TRBD1. The germline V gene encodes CDR1 LGHNA and CDR2 YSLEER. The CDR3 runs 17 residues. The V segment lost 3 bases and the J segment 4 bases; nucleotides outside the gene matches: 12. CDR3 nucleotides: TGCGCCAGCAGCCACTACCGGGACAGGGAGGTTTTCTATGGCTACACCTTC. Translating it yields CASSHYRDREVFYGYTF.

The V and J genes are TRBV7-2 and TRBJ1-2; possibly TRBD1 for D (5 bases). Germline CDR1 and CDR2: SGHTA and FQGNSA. The CDR3 is made up of 14 amino acids. Trimming stripped 3 bases from V and 4 bases from J, with 12 bases between. The DNA of the CDR3 is TGTGCCAGCAGCTTCTACAGGTTGGGCTATGGCTACACCTTC. Translated, it gives CASSFYRLGYGYTF.

The chain combines TRBV25-1 with TRBJ1-1; D gene unclear. Trimming stripped 6 bases from V and 10 bases from J, with 18 bases between. The length of the CDR3 is 13 residues. Germline CDR1 is MGHDK and CDR2 is SYGVNS. CDR3 nucleotide sequence: TGTGCCAGCAGGGATGGCTTTGGGAAGGGAGCTTTCTTT. This gives the protein CASRDGFGKGAFF.

The chain joins TRBV5-6 to TRBJ1-1; TRBD1 is a possible D gene (6 bases). The length of the CDR3 is 14 residues. V was clipped by 3 bases and J by 7 bases, with 16 bases between them. Germline V gene sequence: CDR1 SGHDT, CDR2 YYEEEE. The CDR3 coding sequence is TGTGCCAGCAGCTCCTCCGGGGGCTCGGGTGAAGCTTTCTTT. Translation: CASSSSGGSGEAFF.

The V call is TRBV7-2, the J call TRBJ2-1; D remains ambiguous. The CDR3 loop spans 11 amino acids. V dropped 6 bases and J dropped 8 bases, with 8 bases sitting between them. Germline V CDR1 and CDR2: SGHTA, FQGNSA. CDR3: CASSYYDEQFF. CDR3 nucleotides: TGTGCCAGCAGTTACTATGATGAGCAGTTCTTC.

The chain uses TRBV11-2 and TRBJ2-3; 7 positions agree with TRBD2. The CDR3 loop spans 15 amino acids. The germline V gene has CDR1 SGHAT and CDR2 FQNNGV. Trimming took 7 bases from V and 6 from J; bases not matched to a gene: 13. The CDR3 spells CASIESLAARDTQYF. CDR3 coding DNA: TGTGCCAGCATCGAATCGCTAGCGGCTAGGGATACGCAGTATTTT.

The J gene is TRBJ2-7, the V gene TRBV5-1, with D maybe TRBD1 (5 bases). The CDR3 length is 15 residues. The V end was cut by 5 bases, the J end by 9 bases, with 24 bases between. The germline CDR1 and CDR2 sequences are SGHRS and YFSETQ. CDR3 sequence: CASRQPRKGYERQYF. DNA for the CDR3: TGCGCCAGCAGACAACCTCGAAAGGGGTACGAGCGGCAGTACTTC.

The chain combines TRBV19 with TRBJ2-7; D is undetermined. Germline CDR1 is LNHDA and CDR2 is SQIVND (reference sequence). V was trimmed by 1 base and J by 1 base, leaving 11 bases between them. This CDR3 contains 15 residues. The CDR3 nucleotides read TGTGCCAGTAGTATAGGGTCGTGGAGATCCTACGAGCAGTACTTC. Protein product: CASSIGSWRSYEQYF.

V is TRBV19 and J is TRBJ2-6, with D unclear. V gave up 4 bases and J gave up 4 bases, with 5 bases separating them. The germline gives CDR1 LNHDA, CDR2 SQIVND (reference sequence). The CDR3 runs 13 residues. CDR3 nucleotides: TGTGCCAGTAGTAGTCGAGGGGCCAACGTCCTGACTTTC. Its translation: CASSSRGANVLTF.

This clone was picked up one time. This chain connects TRBV19 to TRBJ1-6, with D possibly being TRBD1 (6 bases). Germline CDR1 is LNHDA and CDR2 is SQIVND (reference sequence). V lost 5 bases and J 7 bases, leaving 12 bases between the germline ends. The CDR3 is 14 residues long. The CDR3 DNA sequence: TGTGCCAGTAGTCCGTGGCAGGGGAATTCACCCCTCCACTTT. Its protein is CASSPWQGNSPLHF.

The J gene is TRBJ2-3, the V gene TRBV5-4; 8 bases line up with TRBD2. This CDR3 is 14 amino acids long. Germline CDR1 and CDR2: SGHNT and YYREEE (reference sequence). Losses at the gene ends were 4 bases for V and 6 bases for J; bases not matched to a gene: 7. The CDR3 sequence: CASSPGTRTDTQYF. The CDR3 DNA is TGTGCCAGCAGCCCCGGGACTAGGACGGATACGCAGTATTTT.

This rearrangement joins TRBV18 to TRBJ2-4; 8 positions agree with TRBD1. Germline CDR1 is KGHSH and CDR2 is LQKENI. Germline trimming cut 2 bases from V and 4 bases from J; bases unmatched to any gene: 4. The CDR3 sequence is 15 residues long. The CDR3: CASSPSTGAKNIQYF. CDR3 nucleotide sequence: TGTGCCAGCTCACCATCGACAGGGGCTAAAAACATTCAGTACTTC.

The chain joins TRBV28 to TRBJ2-5; D possibly matches TRBD1 or TRBD2 (5 bases each). Germline CDR1 reads MDHEN; CDR2 reads SYDVKM. This CDR3 contains 13 residues. Trimming took off 2 bases at V and 4 bases at J, with 8 bases between the two ends. The CDR3 nucleotides are TGTGCCAGCAGTTTAAGGGGACCAGAGACCCAGTACTTC. Translation: CASSLRGPETQYF.

V gene TRBV7-9 combines with J gene TRBJ1-1; possible D gene TRBD1, 5 bases. The V end was cut by 1 base, the J end by 4 bases, with 10 bases between. CDR1 SEHNR and CDR2 FQNEAQ come from the germline V gene (reference sequence). The CDR3 is 14 residues long. CDR3 amino acids: CASSLVPGPTEAFF. CDR3 sequence (DNA): TGTGCCAGCAGCTTAGTGCCAGGGCCCACTGAAGCTTTCTTT. Complete variable domain (other parts from reference TRBV7-9 and TRBJ1-1): DTGVSQNPRHKITKRGQNVTFRCDPISEHNRLYWYRQTLGQGPEFLTYFQNEAQLEKSRLLSDRFSAERPKGSFSTLEIQRTEQGDSAMYLCASSLVPGPTEAFFGQGTRLTVV.

The chain couples TRBV7-9 to TRBJ2-3; the D gene is possibly TRBD1 (6 bases). Between the trimmed V and J ends, which lost 5 bases and 3 bases, there was a span of 24 bases. This CDR3 is 18 amino acids long. CDR1 and CDR2 (germline): SEHNR, FQNEAQ (reference sequence). CDR3: CASSPAFSRGRWTDTQYF. CDR3 bases: TGTGCCAGCAGCCCTGCCTTTAGCAGGGGAAGGTGGACAGATACGCAGTATTTT.

The chain couples TRBV6-1 to TRBJ2-7; D is perhaps TRBD1 (5 bases). CDR3 length: 14 residues. The V gene lost 7 bases and the J gene lost 0 bases, with 13 bases spanning the gap. Germline CDR1 MNHNS, CDR2 SASEGT. The CDR3 region has the DNA TGTGCCAGCAAAGAAACAGGTAGCTCCTACGAGCAGTACTTC. It specifies CASKETGSSYEQYF.